This note documents a single T cell receptor beta chain sequence. Its antigen is still unknown. Other nucleotide sequences from this sample produce the same CDR3. The sample belongs to a study of radiotherapy plus CTLA-4 blockade in lung cancer. Study-level information: Of all patients, around 20% responded objectively and about 30% showed disease control.

Study-level points and caveats: An expansion of tumor-derived TCR clones occurred in blood after radiotherapy plus ipilimumab.

Sequenced by immunoSEQ multiplex PCR; TCRdb stores in-frame clones only, minus some. The table records about 49,000 clones, roughly 85% of them present only once. The CDR3 totals 14 residues. CDR1 and CDR2 (germline): SEHNR, FQNEAQ (reference sequence). The V end lost 5 bases, the J end lost 0 bases, and 10 bases lay between the germline ends. People whose metastatic non-small-cell lung cancer was chemo-refractory got focal radiation along with CTLA-4 blockade by ipilimumab. The sequenced sample was peripheral blood, obtained from a patient treated with radiotherapy plus ipilimumab. The TCR was taken from a human donor with non-small cell lung cancer whose response to radiotherapy plus ipilimumab could not be evaluated. This sequence joins TRBV7-9 and TRBJ1-1; no clear D. CDR3 protein: CASSILQVNTEAFF. CDR3 nucleotide sequence: TGTGCCAGCAGCATACTGCAGGTGAACACTGAAGCTTTCTTT.